The clone carrying this TCR beta chain has ten or more counts. Its antigen is undetermined. TCRdb passed the 5' RACE reads through MiXCR, listing each CDR3 protein once. The data hold fewer than 450,000 distinct CDR3 sequences, with about 10% observed a single time. This CDR3 is 19 amino acids long. Unmatched junction bases numbered 15, after V lost 5 bases and J lost 1 base. CDR1 and CDR2 (germline): ENHRY, SYGVKD. This entry comes from a study of identical twins. Findings of the study overall: There is a chance that invariant MAIT and iNKT cells partially muddied zero-insertion analyses. Beta out-of-frame sequences showed weaker excess sharing between twins. Out-of-frame alpha sequences common to twins exhibited a surplus of low generation probability.

The sequence was obtained from a woman between 45 and 65 years old in good health. The chain couples TRBV10-3 to TRBJ2-1; 9 bases match TRBD2. Material: naive T cells sorted from blood. CDR3 bases: TGTGCCATCAGTTCGGTCCGGCTTAGCGGGAGCCAATCCTACAATGAGCAGTTCTTC. The encoded protein is CAISSVRLSGSQSYNEQFF.